The clone carrying this T cell receptor (beta chain) came up once. This sample was taken from a study of blood T cell repertoires in COVID-19. The CDR3 covers 15 residues. Germline values: CDR1 SGHKS, CDR2 YYEKEE (reference sequence). V lost 1 base and J lost 8, with 15 bases in between. Using immunoSEQ multiplex PCR, the repertoire was profiled, and TCRdb retains in-frame clones only, with some absent. This table holds more than 450,000 clones, roughly 90% found once. Donors in Cohort 3 who had recovered were those with two negative PCRs, healthcare professional clearance, or resolution of their symptoms.

This receptor was taken from a woman under 30 who had recovered from COVID-19. Sequenced: PBMCs or T cells enriched from blood (not recorded which). The chain carries TRBV5-5 and TRBJ1-4; D unresolved. The CDR3 coding sequence is TGTGCCAGCAGCTTGTACTGGGGTACTAGCGAAAAACTGTTTTTT. Encoded protein: CASSLYWGTSEKLFF. Complete variable domain (other parts from reference TRBV5-5 and TRBJ1-4): DAGVTQSPTHLIKTRGQQVTLRCSPISGHKSVSWYQQVLGQGPQFIFQYYEKEERGRGNFPDRFSARQFPNYSSELNVNALLLGDSALYLCASSLYWGTSEKLFFGSGTQLSVL.